This T cell receptor beta chain was sequenced in a study of response to subunit inactivated influenza vaccine. MiXCR was run by TCRdb on the RT-PCR reads, yielding one entry per CDR3 protein. Altogether about 650,000 distinct CDR3 sequences are present, less than 20% being singletons, with the ten largest covering 9.5% to 13%. Germline V CDR1 and CDR2: MNHNS, SASEGT. Between the trimmed V and J ends, which lost 4 bases and 0 bases, there was a span of 14 bases. The CDR3 is 16 residues long. In this sample, this clonotype turned up a few times. What it binds is not known. The study's findings and limits: Each seasonal flu vaccination may recruit only limited new T cells, authors suggested.

The J gene is TRBJ2-3, the V gene TRBV6-1; D unclear. The material sequenced was PBMCs from blood, taken 11 to 12 days after vaccination. The TCR comes from a man aged 50 to 59 who received an inactivated influenza vaccine. The CDR3 sequence is CASSGESWLSTDTQYF. CDR3 coding DNA: TGTGCCAGCAGTGGCGAAAGCTGGCTTAGCACAGATACGCAGTATTTT.